This T cell receptor beta chain was sequenced for a study of T cell repertoires in cytomegalovirus infection (dated by TCRdb to the late 2010s). Notes on the research overall: Recently identified HLA-C-restricted CMV epitopes, whose presentation resists viral immunomodulation, were targeted by peptide stimulations together with well-studied HLA-B-restricted epitopes. Donor HLA type was relevant to the analysis, as public TCR beta signatures indicated carriage of CMV infection together with the matching HLA type.

About this clonotype: The antigen it recognizes is unknown. Per-base qualities were not stored, and no clone one base away is much larger.

What the research found in general, with its limitations: In both this cohort and an independent roughly 360-donor cohort, the cumulative frequency of public TCR beta family members distinguished carriers of CMV infection plus the relevant HLA type. The ex vivo response was dominated by HLA-C-restricted CMV-specific TCR beta clonotypes, which also provided the single most frequent clonotype in two of eight donors.

The treatment or condition tag for this specimen amounts to: in vitro stimulation with specific CMV peptide epitopes to enrich CMV-specific T cells. The instrument given in TCRdb is Illumina HiSeq 1500. TCRdb reran the public reads through fastp at Q25 and MiXCR, keeping productive beta chains. Every CDR3 protein is listed once, alongside the most common genes and DNA of its rows. The sample profile shows about 890,000 distinct CDR3 sequences; about a third of them were found once. In total, the top ten clones hold roughly 12% of the sample. The sequence was obtained from a human donor in good health (CMV status not recorded). Some clones in this sample may be carry-over from other donors' samples. Sample: cultured CD8+ T cells from PBMCs, taken from culture after CMV antigen stimulation.

The DNA is as follows: TGTGCCAGCAGTCCGGGACCGGCTACGTCCCAGCATTTT. Its protein reads: CASSPGPATSQHF. This receptor chain uses TRBV6-8 and TRBJ1-5, with a weak D call of TRBD1 (5 bases match). The CDR3 spans 13 residues, from the cysteine through the phenylalanine. CDR3 DNA only is kept here, 39 bases in frame from base 1. The CDR1 and CDR2 encoded by the germline V gene are MNHGY and SAAAGT. V gives up 5 bases and J gives up 11 bases, and the segment between their germline ends measures 16 bases.